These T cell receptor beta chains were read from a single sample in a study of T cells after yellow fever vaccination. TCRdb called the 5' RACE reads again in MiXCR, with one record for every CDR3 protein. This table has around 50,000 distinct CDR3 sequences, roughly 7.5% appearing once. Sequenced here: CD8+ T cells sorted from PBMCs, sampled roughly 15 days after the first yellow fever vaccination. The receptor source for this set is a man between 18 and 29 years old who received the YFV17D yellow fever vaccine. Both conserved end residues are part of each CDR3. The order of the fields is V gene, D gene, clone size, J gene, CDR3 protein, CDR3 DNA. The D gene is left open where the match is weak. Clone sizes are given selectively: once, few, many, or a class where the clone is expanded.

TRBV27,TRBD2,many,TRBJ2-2,CASSFLAGARDGELFF,TGTGCCAGCAGTTTTCTAGCGGGGGCCAGGGACGGGGAGCTGTTTTTT
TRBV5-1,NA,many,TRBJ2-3,CASSSGFDTQYF,TGCGCCAGCAGCTCTGGTTTTGATACGCAGTATTTT
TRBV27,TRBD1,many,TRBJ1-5,CASTGQGGQPQHF,TGTGCCAGCACCGGACAGGGCGGTCAGCCCCAGCATTTT
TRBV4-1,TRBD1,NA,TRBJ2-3,CASSQDPLGGGDTQYF,TGCGCCAGCAGCCAAGATCCCCTAGGGGGCGGAGATACGCAGTATTTT
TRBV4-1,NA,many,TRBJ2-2,CASSQAGSLGELFF,TGCGCCAGCAGCCAAGCGGGGTCCCTCGGGGAGCTGTTTTTT
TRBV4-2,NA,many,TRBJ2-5,CASSQESWVQETQYF,TGTGCCAGCAGCCAAGAATCGTGGGTCCAGGAGACCCAGTACTTC
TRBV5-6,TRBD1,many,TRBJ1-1,CASSLVRGEAFF,TGTGCCAGCAGCTTGGTCAGGGGGGAGGCTTTCTTT
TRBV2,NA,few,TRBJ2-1,CATAPGSVEQFF,TGTGCCACCGCTCCGGGGTCGGTTGAGCAGTTCTTC
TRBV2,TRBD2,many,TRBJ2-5,CASSATSGGQETQYF,TGTGCCAGCAGTGCGACTAGCGGGGGCCAAGAGACCCAGTACTTC
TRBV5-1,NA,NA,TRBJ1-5,CASSLGVGNSNQPQHF,TGCGCCAGCAGCTTGGGGGTAGGGAATAGCAATCAGCCCCAGCATTTT
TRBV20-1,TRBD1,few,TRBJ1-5,CSAEPTGGDTNQPQHF,TGCAGTGCTGAGCCCACAGGGGGCGATACCAATCAGCCCCAGCATTTT
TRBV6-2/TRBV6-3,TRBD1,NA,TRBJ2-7,CASSLTGGYYEQYF,TGTGCCAGCAGCTTGACAGGGGGCTATTACGAGCAGTACTTC
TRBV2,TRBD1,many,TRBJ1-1,CASSDWGQGVSSEAFF,TGTGCCAGCAGTGACTGGGGACAGGGGGTTTCGTCAGAAGCTTTCTTT
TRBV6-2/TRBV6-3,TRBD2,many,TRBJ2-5,CASGSGGEETQYF,TGTGCCAGCGGTAGCGGGGGGGAAGAGACCCAGTACTTC
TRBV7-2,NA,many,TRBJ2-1,CASSFGVVSYNEQFF,TGTGCCAGCAGCTTCGGGGTGGTGTCCTACAATGAGCAGTTCTTC
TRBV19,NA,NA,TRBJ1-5,CASTRSNQPQHF,TGTGCCAGCACTAGAAGCAATCAGCCCCAGCATTTT
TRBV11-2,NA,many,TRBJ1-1,CASSADPVRGEKMNTEAFF,TGTGCCAGCAGCGCCGACCCCGTTAGGGGGGAAAAGATGAACACTGAAGCTTTCTTT
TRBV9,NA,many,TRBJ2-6,CASSPWTGTTGANVLTF,TGTGCCAGCAGCCCGTGGACCGGGACAACGGGGGCCAACGTCCTGACTTTC